This TCR beta chain was observed in a study of synovial regulatory T cells in juvenile arthritis. Background on the study: Three patients were therapy-naive; roughly 6 received methotrexate alone.

CDR3 length: 12 residues. The record lacks a DNA sequence. The V gene's germline CDR1 is MDHEN and CDR2 SYDVKM. TCRdb's copy holds only in-frame clones and misses some; the assay was immunoSEQ multiplex PCR. Here the sample table reports approximately 10,000 clones. On this clone itself: What it binds is unknown.

Study findings and constraints: Across patients, iaTreg TCR repertoires were mostly private, partly shared with synovial Teff and blood CPL. iaTreg cells shared more CDR3 sequences with synovial Tregs than other blood Tregs did.

This chain connects TRBV28 to TRBJ1-2; the D call of TRBD1 rests on TCRdb alone, since no DNA is present to check it. Sequenced: Treg cells from blood. The sample's subset: remaining (HLA-DR-negative) circulating blood Treg cells. This sequence originates from a donor aged 2 to 35 with juvenile idiopathic arthritis. CDR3 sequence: CASYRHSYGYTF.